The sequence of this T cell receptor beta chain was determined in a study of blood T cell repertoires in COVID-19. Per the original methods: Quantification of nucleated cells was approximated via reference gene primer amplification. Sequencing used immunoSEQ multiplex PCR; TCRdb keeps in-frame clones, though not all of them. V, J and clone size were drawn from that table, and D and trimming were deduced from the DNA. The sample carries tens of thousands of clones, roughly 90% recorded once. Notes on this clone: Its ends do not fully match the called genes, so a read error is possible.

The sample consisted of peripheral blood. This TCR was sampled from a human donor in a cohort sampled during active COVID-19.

In DNA, the CDR3 is TGTGCCAGCAGGGCTTCGGGACAGCCCGCCGGGGGGCTGTTTTTT. Translated, it gives CASRASGQPAGGLFF. The J gene is TRBJ2-2, the V gene TRBV6-5; tentative D call: TRBD1 (7 bases). The CDR3 is 15 amino acids. The germline V gene encodes CDR1 MNHEY and CDR2 SVGAGI.